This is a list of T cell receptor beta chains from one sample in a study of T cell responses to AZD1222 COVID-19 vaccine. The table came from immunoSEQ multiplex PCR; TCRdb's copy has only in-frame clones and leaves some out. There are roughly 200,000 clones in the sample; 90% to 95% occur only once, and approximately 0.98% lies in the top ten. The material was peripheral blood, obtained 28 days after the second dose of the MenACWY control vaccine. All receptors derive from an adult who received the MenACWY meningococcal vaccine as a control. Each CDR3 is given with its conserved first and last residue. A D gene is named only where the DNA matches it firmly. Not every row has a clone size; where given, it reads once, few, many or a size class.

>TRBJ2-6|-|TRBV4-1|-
TGCGCCAGCAGCCAAGGGGTAACAGAACTATCTGGGGCCAACGTCCTGACTTTC
CASSQGVTELSGANVLTF
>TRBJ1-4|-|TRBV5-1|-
TGCGCCAGCAGCTGGACGCCCGCAGGGACGGGAAATGAAAAACTGTTTTTT
CASSWTPAGTGNEKLFF
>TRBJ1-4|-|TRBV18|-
TGTGCCAGCTCACCAGGACCTAATGAAAAACTGTTTTTT
CASSPGPNEKLFF
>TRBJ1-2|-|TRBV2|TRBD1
TGTGCCAGCAGTGAAAGGACAGGGGGCAGCGGCTACACCTTC
CASSERTGGSGYTF
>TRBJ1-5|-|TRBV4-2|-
TGTGCCAGCAGCCAAGCTGGAGGCAGGGAAAATCAGCCCCAGCATTTT
CASSQAGGRENQPQHF
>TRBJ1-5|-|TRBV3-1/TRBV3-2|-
TGTGCCAGCAGCCAGGACACCGGGTCTCCCTGGCCCCAGCATTTT
CASSQDTGSPWPQHF
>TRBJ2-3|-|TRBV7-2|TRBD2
TGTGCCAGCTTCTCTTCAGGCGGGGGGGATTTGGGAAGTACGCAGTATTTT
CASFSSGGGDLGSTQYF
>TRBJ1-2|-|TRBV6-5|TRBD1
TGTGCCAGCAGGCGAACGGGGACAGGGGCTGGCTACACCTTC
CASRRTGTGAGYTF
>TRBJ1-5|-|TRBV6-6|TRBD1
TGTGCCAGCAGTTACTCGAGCAGGGGGCATCAGCCCCAGCATTTT
CASSYSSRGHQPQHF
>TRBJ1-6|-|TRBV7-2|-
TGTGCCAGCAGCATACCCCGGGGCAGTTCTTCCTATAATTCACCCCTCCACTTT
CASSIPRGSSSYNSPLHF
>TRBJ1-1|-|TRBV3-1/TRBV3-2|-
TGTGCCAGCAGCCAAGGGGGCAAGGTTTTTCTAGGAGCTTTCTTT
CASSQGGKVFLGAFF
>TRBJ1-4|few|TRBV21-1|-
TGTGCCAGCAAAAGACGGGACAGGGGTGAAAAACTGTTTTTT
CASKRRDRGEKLFF
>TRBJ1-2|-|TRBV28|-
TGTGCCAGCAGTTTCGGAGGGGCGCGAGCCGGCTACACCTTC
CASSFGGARAGYTF
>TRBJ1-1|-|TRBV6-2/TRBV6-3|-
TGTGCCAGCAGTTCGACTGGGTACACTGAAGCTTTCTTT
CASSSTGYTEAFF
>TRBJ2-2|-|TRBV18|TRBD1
TGTGCCAGCTCACCGGGACAGGGTGTTCTGGGCGCCGGGGAGCTGTTTTTT
CASSPGQGVLGAGELFF
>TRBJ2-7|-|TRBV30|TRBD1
TGTGCCTGGAGTGCGAGGGGGCGCTACGAGCAGTACTTC
CAWSARGRYEQYF
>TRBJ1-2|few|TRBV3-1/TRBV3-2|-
TGTGCCAGCAGCCATCCAGCGGGACAAGCAAAATATGGCTACACCTTC
CASSHPAGQAKYGYTF
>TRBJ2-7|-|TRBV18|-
TGTGCCAGCTCCCCTGACAGAACCTACGAGCAGTACTTC
CASSPDRTYEQYF
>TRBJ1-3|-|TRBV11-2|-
TGTGCCAGCAGGCGTAGGACGGAATCAAACACCATATATTTT
CASRRRTESNTIYF
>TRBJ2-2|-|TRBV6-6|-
TGTGCCAGCAGAACAGACAACACCGGGGAGCTGTTTTTT
CASRTDNTGELFF